This TCR beta chain was sequenced in a study of T cells in Graves' hyperthyroidism and ophthalmopathy. From RNA transcripts, TCR beta CDR3 regions were amplified. The TCR CDR3 was amplified in a first-round RT-PCR using the HTBI primer set. Via MiXCR, TCRdb re-called the multiplex PCR reads, giving one row per CDR3 protein. This table has under 350,000 distinct CDR3 sequences, over 15% appearing once. Broader study findings: The model forecast ophthalmopathy, anticipating it by a median approximately 6.1 months before onset. In simple terms, a model built on 13 V-J features told ophthalmopathy apart from stable hyperthyroidism.

The ends lost 5 bases at V and 9 bases at J; junction bases unmatched: 8. From germline, CDR1 is MNHEY and CDR2 SMNVEV (reference sequence). The CDR3 runs 13 residues. This clonotype was picked up many times. What it binds is unknown. The chain recombines TRBV27 with TRBJ1-1; 8 nucleotides match TRBD1. Sequenced sample: blood. The TCR was taken from a woman aged 60 to 75 with Graves' ophthalmopathy. The CDR3 bases are TGTGCCAGCAGTGTACGGACAGGGAGTCAAGCTTTCTTT. It translates to CASSVRTGSQAFF.